This T cell receptor beta chain was sequenced in a study of technical replicates of blood from a few donors. Germline V gene data show CDR1 as SEHNR and CDR2 as FQNEAQ (reference sequence). The CDR3 runs to 16 residues. V lost 2 bases and J lost 8; bases outside the gene matches: 10. This clone came up once. TCRdb's copy holds only in-frame clones and misses some; the assay was immunoSEQ multiplex PCR. The table has about 74,000 clones, approximately 95% seen once. This chain links TRBV7-9 with TRBJ2-1; 9 nucleotides match TRBD1. The clonotype originates from a human donor in good health. Source material: T cells isolated from PBMCs. The CDR3 loop reads CASSLTDRGWVDEQFF. The CDR3 DNA reads as TGTGCCAGCAGCTTAACGGACAGGGGTTGGGTCGATGAGCAGTTCTTC.